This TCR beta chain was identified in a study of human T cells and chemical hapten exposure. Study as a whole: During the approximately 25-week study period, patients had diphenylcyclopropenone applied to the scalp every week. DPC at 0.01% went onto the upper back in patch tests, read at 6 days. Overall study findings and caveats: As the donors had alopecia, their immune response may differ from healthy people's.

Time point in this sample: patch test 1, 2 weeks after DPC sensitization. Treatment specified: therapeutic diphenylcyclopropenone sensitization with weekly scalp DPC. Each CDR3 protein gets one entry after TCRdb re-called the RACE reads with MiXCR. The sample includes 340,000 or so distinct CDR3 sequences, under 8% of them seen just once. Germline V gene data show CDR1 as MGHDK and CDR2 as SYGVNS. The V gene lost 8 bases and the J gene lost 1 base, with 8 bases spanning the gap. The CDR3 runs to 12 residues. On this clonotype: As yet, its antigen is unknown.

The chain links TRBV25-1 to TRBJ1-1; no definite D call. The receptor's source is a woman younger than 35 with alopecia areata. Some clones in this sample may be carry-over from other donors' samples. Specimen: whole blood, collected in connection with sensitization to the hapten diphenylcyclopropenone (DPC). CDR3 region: CASGPTNTEAFF. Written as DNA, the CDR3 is TGTGCCAGCGGGCCTACGAACACTGAAGCTTTCTTT.